Shown below are 11 T cell receptor beta chains from a single sample sequenced in a study of human T cells and chemical hapten exposure (dated by TCRdb to the early 2020s). Unfractionated whole blood was collected in Tempus Blood RNA tubes, and total RNA was extracted from that blood. The library relied on 5' RACE. For sequencing, an Illumina MiSeq was employed. TCRdb trimmed the raw reads at Q25, called clones with MiXCR and kept productive beta chains. Rows with a matching CDR3 protein are joined into one entry that keeps the most common DNA and genes. This sample gives 130,000 or so distinct CDR3 sequences in total; 4.1% of them show up just once. Over 1.2% of the sample belongs to the ten largest clones. These receptors originate from a female donor in good health.

This clonotype was counted many times. The chain links TRBV12-3 or TRBV12-4 to TRBJ2-3; 7 positions match TRBD2. This CDR3 spans 14 amino acids. Trimming removed 3 bases from V and 4 bases from J; junction bases left unmatched: 4. The CDR3 DNA reads TGTGCCAGCAGTTTGGGGGGGGTAGCAGATACGCAGTATTTT. Its translation is CASSLGGVADTQYF.

This clonotype was seen many times. The genes are TRBV7-6 and TRBJ2-7; 7 nucleotides match TRBD2. The V gene's germline CDR1 is SGHVS and CDR2 FNYEAQ. The V and J ends lost 1 base and 6 bases, in that order; junction bases with no gene match: 3. This CDR3 is built from 13 residues. CDR3: CASSLVAGVEQYF. As DNA, the CDR3 is TGTGCCAGCAGCTTAGTCGCGGGGGTCGAGCAGTACTTC.

This clonotype showed up just a few times. The V gene is TRBV11-3, the J gene TRBJ1-2; D unresolved. V gave up 5 bases and J gave up 0 bases, with 13 bases separating them. The germline gives CDR1 SGHNT, CDR2 YENEEA. The CDR3 is 15 amino acids. CDR3: CASSPMALTNYGYTF. The CDR3 DNA sequence: TGTGCCAGCAGCCCAATGGCTTTAACTAACTATGGCTACACCTTC.

The chain links TRBV7-8 to TRBJ2-6; D may correspond to TRBD1 or TRBD2 (5 bases each). Germline V gives CDR1 SGHVS, CDR2 FQNEAQ. The CDR3 spans 19 residues. Trimming took 7 bases from V and 0 from J, leaving 22 bases between them. CDR3 sequence reads: CASTNEGQEAYSGANVLTF. The CDR3, as DNA: TGTGCCAGCACCAACGAGGGGCAGGAGGCCTACTCTGGGGCCAACGTCCTGACTTTC.

At least ten counts were recorded for this clonotype. The rearrangement uses TRBV18 and TRBJ1-3; D is unresolved. Germline CDR1 and CDR2: KGHSH and LQKENI. Trimming stripped 2 bases from V and 2 bases from J, with 13 bases between. The CDR3 consists of 16 residues. The CDR3: CASSPVVRGTGNTIYF. The CDR3, as DNA: TGTGCCAGCTCACCAGTAGTTCGCGGGACTGGAAACACCATATATTTT.

There are a few counts of this clonotype. The rearrangement joins TRBV5-5 to TRBJ1-1; D is unclear. Trimming removed 1 base at V and 8 bases at J, with 9 bases between. CDR3 length equals 12 residues. Germline CDR1 is SGHKS and CDR2 is YYEKEE (reference sequence). Here the CDR3 reads CASSLLGPEAFF. CDR3 nucleotides: TGTGCCAGCAGCTTGTTGGGTCCAGAAGCTTTCTTT.

The table lists this clonotype with many counts. The chain uses TRBV12-3 or TRBV12-4 and TRBJ2-7, with unresolved D. Trimming shortened V by 5 bases and J by 0 bases, and 5 bases separated the two germline ends. This CDR3 is built from 12 residues. The CDR3 nucleotides are TGTGCCAGCAGTCCGAACTCCTACGAGCAGTACTTC. Protein product: CASSPNSYEQYF.

This clonotype was picked up many times. J is TRBJ2-7 and V is TRBV27; D might be TRBD1 (5 bases). CDR3 length: 14 amino acids. Germline V gene lookup returns CDR1 MNHEY and CDR2 SMNVEV (reference sequence). The V end lost 5 bases, the J end lost 4 bases, and 15 bases lay between the germline ends. The CDR3 DNA reads TGTGCCAGCAGTCTTATGGACAAGCCGTACGAGCAGTACTTC. It is translated as CASSLMDKPYEQYF.

This chain joins TRBV18 and TRBJ1-6; no clear D gene. The CDR3 is 16 residues long. The V and J ends lost 0 bases and 2 bases respectively, with 8 bases between them. CDR1 KGHSH and CDR2 LQKENI come from the germline V gene. CDR3 in amino acids: CASSPPGRAYNSPLHF. CDR3 DNA sequence: TGTGCCAGCTCACCACCCGGGAGGGCCTATAATTCACCCCTCCACTTT.

This clonotype was observed at least ten times. The chain uses TRBV13 and TRBJ1-2; D unresolved. Germline-derived CDR1 and CDR2 are PRHDT and FYEKMQ (reference sequence). The CDR3 has 14 residues. V was cut by 3 bases and J by 1 base, with 9 bases left in between. In DNA form, the CDR3 reads TGTGCCAGCAGCTTGGGAAATTTTAACTATGGCTACACCTTC. Translation gives CASSLGNFNYGYTF.

The chain uses TRBV5-1 and TRBJ2-5, with 10 bases that match TRBD2. This CDR3 region has 15 residues. Germline V gene lookup returns CDR1 SGHRS and CDR2 YFSETQ. After removal of 4 bases from V and 10 bases from J, the junction contained 13 bases not matched to a gene. The CDR3 here is CASSQGLAAGRGQYF. DNA of the CDR3: TGCGCCAGCAGCCAAGGACTAGCGGCGGGGAGGGGCCAGTACTTC.